This T cell receptor beta chain was retrieved from a study of cytomegalovirus exposure and HLA in healthy donors. Study in general: The approximately 110 validation repertoires used a platform that matched the one used for the 500 to 700 first-cohort repertoires, as a later analysis reported. General study findings and limits: A later analysis found first-cohort TCR clusters tended to co-occur in the 95 to 150 validation repertoires.

CDR1 WSHSY and CDR2 SAAADI come from the germline V gene. This CDR3 has 16 residues. V dropped 0 bases and J dropped 4 bases, with 15 bases sitting between them. The protocol was immunoSEQ multiplex PCR, while the TCRdb copy is restricted to in-frame clones and leaves out a portion. The repertoire includes 100,000 to 120,000 clones, around 90% of them detected once, and around 1.8% sits in the top ten. About this clone: Its matching antigen is unknown.

Specimen: PBMCs. The sequence derives from a woman aged 18-29 years in good health and CMV-seronegative. The chain carries TRBV10-2 and TRBJ1-2; maybe TRBD1 (6 bases). The CDR3 region is CASSESGATPFYGYTF. CDR3 coding DNA: TGCGCCAGCAGTGAGTCGGGGGCCACTCCTTTCTATGGCTACACCTTC.